These T cell receptor beta chains were read from a single sample in a study of T cell responses to AZD1222 COVID-19 vaccine. Assay used: immunoSEQ multiplex PCR; TCRdb lists only in-frame clones, some missing. The sample gives 90,000 to 120,000 clones, around 89% of which show up once; less than 8% is in the top ten. The sample consisted of peripheral blood, taken on day 0 of AZD1222 vaccination. The receptors originated from an adult in good health. Each CDR3 is given with its conserved first and last residue. A D gene is named only where the DNA matches it firmly. Expanded clones are given a class, and other clones once, few, many or no size at all.

v_call	j_call	clone_size	d_call	cdr3_aa	cdr3_nt
TRBV7-3	TRBJ2-2	NA	NA	CASSPRYGGELFF	TGTGCCAGCAGCCCGCGATATGGGGGGGAGCTGTTTTTT
TRBV19	TRBJ1-2	NA	TRBD1	CASSTPQTGSYGYTF	TGTGCCAGTAGCACCCCCCAGACAGGGAGCTATGGCTACACCTTC
TRBV19	TRBJ1-1	NA	NA	CASSITGTRNTEAFF	TGTGCCAGTAGTATAACCGGGACGAGGAACACTGAAGCTTTCTTT
TRBV5-1	TRBJ1-6	NA	NA	CASSSGEGLGSPLHF	TGCGCCAGCAGCTCTGGAGAGGGGCTAGGCTCACCCCTCCACTTT
TRBV4-3	TRBJ2-2	NA	NA	CASSQVGGSNTGELFF	TGCGCCAGCAGCCAAGTGGGCGGATCGAACACCGGGGAGCTGTTTTTT
TRBV7-8	TRBJ1-3	NA	NA	CASSSGSTVSGNTIYF	TGTGCCAGCAGCTCAGGGTCGACGGTTTCTGGAAACACCATATATTTT
TRBV21-1	TRBJ1-5	NA	NA	CASSTRGTASRQPQHF	TGTGCCAGCAGCACGAGGGGGACAGCCTCTCGACAGCCCCAGCATTTT
TRBV7-2	TRBJ2-7	once	NA	CASSSPGGLTGEQYF	TGTGCCAGCAGCTCTCCCGGGGGGCTAACGGGGGAGCAGTACTTC
TRBV6-5	TRBJ2-5	NA	NA	CASSYFVRGEGETQYF	TGTGCCAGCAGTTATTTCGTGAGGGGTGAGGGAGAGACCCAGTACTTC
TRBV5-1	TRBJ2-7	NA	TRBD1	CASSLTRDRYEQYF	TGCGCCAGCAGCTTAACCCGGGACAGGTACGAGCAGTACTTC